This is a list of T cell receptor beta chains from one sample in a study of regulatory T cells in long-lasting Graves disease. TCRdb re-analysed the multiplex PCR reads in MiXCR, keeping a single row per CDR3 protein. The sample lists around 230,000 distinct CDR3 sequences; about 17% were seen once. This material consisted of peripheral blood mononuclear cells (PBMCs), taken at new diagnosis, from a patient treated with antithyroid drugs. Receptors originate from a female donor with Graves disease. Both conserved end residues are part of each CDR3. The D gene is left open where the match is weak. The size entry is marked missing in some rows and otherwise reads once, few, many or a size class.

size	D	V	J	CDR3	DNA
many	-	TRBV11-2	TRBJ1-2	CASSLEGEGLGGYTF	TGTGCCAGCAGCTTAGAAGGAGAGGGGTTGGGCGGCTACACCTTC
-	TRBD1	TRBV5-6	TRBJ2-7	CASSSYRDRHPYEQYF	TGTGCCAGCAGCTCATACCGGGACAGGCATCCCTACGAGCAGTACTTC
many	-	TRBV19	TRBJ2-5	CASSQPQGTQETQYF	TGTGCCAGTAGTCAACCTCAGGGGACGCAAGAGACCCAGTACTTC
many	-	TRBV7-2	TRBJ2-7	CASSSRVGGIFKEQYF	TGTGCCAGCAGTTCCCGGGTGGGCGGGATCTTTAAGGAGCAGTACTTC
many	TRBD2	TRBV12-3/TRBV12-4	TRBJ2-1	CASTLAGETYNDEQFF	TGTGCCAGCACCCTAGCGGGAGAAACTTACAATGATGAGCAGTTCTTC
many	-	TRBV14	TRBJ1-1	CASSQRWLTEAFF	TGTGCCAGCAGCCAACGTTGGCTCACTGAAGCTTTCTTT
many	-	TRBV29-1	TRBJ1-1	CSVLEGRNTEAFF	TGCAGCGTTCTGGAGGGCAGGAACACTGAAGCTTTCTTT
many	-	TRBV19	TRBJ2-3	CASNPSVGTDTQYF	TGTGCCAGTAACCCTAGCGTTGGTACAGATACGCAGTATTTT
few	TRBD2	TRBV24-1	TRBJ2-2	CATSDRTDTSGRGANTGELFF	TGTGCCACCAGTGACCGGACGGATACTAGCGGGAGAGGCGCGAACACCGGGGAGCTGTTTTTT
many	-	TRBV7-9	TRBJ1-4	CASSLIYSMTETNEKLFF	TGTGCCAGCAGCTTAATTTACTCGATGACAGAAACTAATGAAAAACTGTTTTTT
-	-	TRBV11-2	TRBJ1-3	CASSLDPGSSGNTIYF	TGTGCCAGCAGCTTGGATCCCGGGTCCTCTGGAAACACCATATATTTT
many	-	TRBV14	TRBJ1-1	CASSQDLRAEAFF	TGTGCCAGCAGCCAAGATCTACGAGCTGAAGCTTTCTTT
-	-	TRBV30	TRBJ2-2	CASVVAGELFF	TGTGCCTCGGTAGTGGCCGGGGAGCTGTTTTTT
many	TRBD2	TRBV28	TRBJ2-7	CASSSPGGGDYEQYF	TGTGCCAGCAGTTCCCCGGGGGGGGGGGACTACGAGCAGTACTTC
many	-	TRBV5-4	TRBJ1-1	CASSWGDTEAFF	TGTGCCAGCAGTTGGGGGGACACTGAAGCTTTCTTT
-	TRBD1	TRBV9	TRBJ2-1	CASSPGTGPSYNEQFF	TGTGCCAGCAGCCCAGGGACAGGGCCGTCCTACAATGAGCAGTTCTTC
many	TRBD1	TRBV18	TRBJ2-2	CASSPQTGSGELFF	TGTGCCAGCTCACCACAGACAGGGTCCGGGGAGCTGTTTTTT
many	-	TRBV27	TRBJ2-6	CASSGGLGANVLTF	TGTGCCAGCAGTGGAGGGCTGGGGGCCAACGTCCTGACTTTC
many	TRBD2	TRBV7-2	TRBJ2-5	CASKPQSGGSPTQYF	TGTGCCAGTAAGCCCCAATCGGGGGGGTCTCCGACCCAGTACTTC
many	-	TRBV6-2/TRBV6-3	TRBJ2-3	CASRTTRGGPDTQYF	TGTGCCAGCAGAACGACCAGGGGCGGACCCGATACGCAGTATTTT
medium-sized	-	TRBV11-2	TRBJ2-7	CASSLAGAYEQYF	TGTGCCAGCAGCTTAGCGGGAGCCTACGAGCAGTACTTC
many	TRBD1	TRBV20-1	TRBJ1-2	CSARVEGARYGYTF	TGCAGTGCTAGAGTGGAGGGGGCGCGGTACGGCTACACCTTC
many	TRBD1	TRBV28	TRBJ2-2	CASSLAGGLRAGELFF	TGTGCCAGCAGTTTAGCAGGGGGCTTAAGGGCCGGGGAGCTGTTTTTT
many	-	TRBV25-1	TRBJ2-2	CASSKQVTGELFF	TGTGCCAGCAGTAAACAGGTTACCGGGGAGCTGTTTTTT